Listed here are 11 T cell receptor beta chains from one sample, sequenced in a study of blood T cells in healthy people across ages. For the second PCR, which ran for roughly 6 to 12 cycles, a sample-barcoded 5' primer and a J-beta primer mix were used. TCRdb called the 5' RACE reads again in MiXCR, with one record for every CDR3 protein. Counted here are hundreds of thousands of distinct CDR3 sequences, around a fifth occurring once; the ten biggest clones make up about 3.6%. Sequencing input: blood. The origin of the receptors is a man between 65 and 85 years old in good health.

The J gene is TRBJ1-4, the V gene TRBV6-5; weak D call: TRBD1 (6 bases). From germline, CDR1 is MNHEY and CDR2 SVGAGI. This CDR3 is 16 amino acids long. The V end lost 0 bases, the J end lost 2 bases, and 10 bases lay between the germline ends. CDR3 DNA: TGTGCCAGCAGTTACTCTGGGGACATTACTAATGAAAAACTGTTTTTT. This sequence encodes CASSYSGDITNEKLFF.

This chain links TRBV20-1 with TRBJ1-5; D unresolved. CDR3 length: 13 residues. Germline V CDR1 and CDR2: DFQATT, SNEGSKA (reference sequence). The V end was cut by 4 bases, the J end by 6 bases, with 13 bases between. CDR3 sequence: CSANPQAGQPQHF. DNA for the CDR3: TGCAGTGCTAATCCGCAGGCTGGTCAGCCCCAGCATTTT.

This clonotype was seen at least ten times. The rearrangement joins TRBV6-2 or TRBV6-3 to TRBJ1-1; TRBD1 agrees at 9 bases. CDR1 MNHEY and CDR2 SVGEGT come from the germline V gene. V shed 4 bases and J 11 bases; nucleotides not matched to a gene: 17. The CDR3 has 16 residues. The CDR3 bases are TGTGCCAGCAGTTCCGCCGGGACAGGGACGTGGTCGGCGGCTTTCTTT. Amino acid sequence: CASSSAGTGTWSAAFF.

The CDR3 spells CSVAGFPSTDTQYF. The CDR3 DNA is TGCAGCGTTGCGGGATTCCCTAGCACAGATACGCAGTATTTT. V gene TRBV29-1 combines with J gene TRBJ2-3; tentatively, D is TRBD2 (5 bases). In germline, CDR1 is SQVTM, CDR2 ANQGSEA. Trimming left V 4 bases short and J 0 bases short, with 11 bases between. The CDR3 contains 14 residues.

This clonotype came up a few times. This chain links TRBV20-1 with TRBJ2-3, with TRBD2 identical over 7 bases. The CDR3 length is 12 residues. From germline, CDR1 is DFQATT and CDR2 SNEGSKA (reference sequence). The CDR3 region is CSGREPVHTQYF. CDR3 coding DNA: TGCTCCGGGCGGGAGCCAGTACATACGCAGTATTTT.

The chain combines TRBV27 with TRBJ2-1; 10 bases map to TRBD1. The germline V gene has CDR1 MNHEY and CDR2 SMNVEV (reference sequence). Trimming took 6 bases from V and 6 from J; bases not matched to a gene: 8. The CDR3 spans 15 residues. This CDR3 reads CASRQTWDRGNEQFF. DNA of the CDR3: TGTGCCAGCAGACAGACCTGGGACAGGGGCAATGAGCAGTTCTTC.

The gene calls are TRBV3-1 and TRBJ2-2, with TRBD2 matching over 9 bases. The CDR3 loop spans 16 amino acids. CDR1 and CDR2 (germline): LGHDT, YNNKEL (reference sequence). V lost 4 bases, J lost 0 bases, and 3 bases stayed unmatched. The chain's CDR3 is CASSPSGTANTGELFF. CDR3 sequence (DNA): TGTGCCAGCAGCCCTAGCGGGACAGCGAACACCGGGGAGCTGTTTTTT.

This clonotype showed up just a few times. DNA of the CDR3: TGTGCCAGCACCTTGGGGTCTAACATTCAGTACTTC. Amino acids: CASTLGSNIQYF. The V and J genes are TRBV11-2 and TRBJ2-4; D is undetermined. CDR3 length: 12 amino acids. Trimming took 7 bases from V and 7 from J, leaving 11 bases between them. Germline CDR1 and CDR2: SGHAT and FQNNGV.

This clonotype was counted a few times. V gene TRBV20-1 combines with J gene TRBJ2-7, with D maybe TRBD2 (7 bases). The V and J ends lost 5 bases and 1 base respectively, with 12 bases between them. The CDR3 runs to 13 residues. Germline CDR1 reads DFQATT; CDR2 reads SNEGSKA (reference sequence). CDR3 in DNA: TGCAGTGCTTGCAGGGGAGGGTCCTACGAGCAGTACTTC. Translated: CSACRGGSYEQYF.

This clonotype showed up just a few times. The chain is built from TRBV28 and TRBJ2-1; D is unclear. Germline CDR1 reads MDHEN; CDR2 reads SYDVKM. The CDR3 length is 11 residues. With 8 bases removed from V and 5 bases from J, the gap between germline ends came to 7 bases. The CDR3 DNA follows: TGTGCCAGCCAATCAGACAATGAGCAGTTCTTC. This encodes CASQSDNEQFF.

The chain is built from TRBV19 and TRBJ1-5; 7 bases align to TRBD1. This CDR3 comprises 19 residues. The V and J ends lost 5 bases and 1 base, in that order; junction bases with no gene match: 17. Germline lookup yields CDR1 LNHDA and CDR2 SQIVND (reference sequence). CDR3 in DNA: TGTGCCAGTAGTTCCCCAGAGGGACAGCGGGCGGGGAGCAATCAGCCCCAGCATTTT. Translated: CASSSPEGQRAGSNQPQHF.